A single T cell receptor beta chain is shown here with its context. This entry is derived from a study of T cell repertoires in cytomegalovirus infection. TCRdb ran MiXCR on the reads and lists one entry per CDR3 protein. Of under 850,000 distinct CDR3 sequences detected, about 40% appear once; the ten largest clones hold under 3%. In germline, CDR1 is GTSNPN, CDR2 SVGIG (reference sequence). This CDR3 contains 15 residues. The V end lost 0 bases, the J end lost 3 bases, and 15 bases lay between the germline ends. This receptor was identified in a human donor in good health (CMV status not recorded). Some clones in this sample may be carry-over from other donors' samples. The chain uses TRBV30 and TRBJ2-7; a possible D gene is TRBD2 (5 bases). Sample: PBMCs. The CDR3 DNA is TGTGCCTGGAGTGTGCGGGTCGCCCCGAACTACGAGCAGTACTTC. Encoded protein: CAWSVRVAPNYEQYF.